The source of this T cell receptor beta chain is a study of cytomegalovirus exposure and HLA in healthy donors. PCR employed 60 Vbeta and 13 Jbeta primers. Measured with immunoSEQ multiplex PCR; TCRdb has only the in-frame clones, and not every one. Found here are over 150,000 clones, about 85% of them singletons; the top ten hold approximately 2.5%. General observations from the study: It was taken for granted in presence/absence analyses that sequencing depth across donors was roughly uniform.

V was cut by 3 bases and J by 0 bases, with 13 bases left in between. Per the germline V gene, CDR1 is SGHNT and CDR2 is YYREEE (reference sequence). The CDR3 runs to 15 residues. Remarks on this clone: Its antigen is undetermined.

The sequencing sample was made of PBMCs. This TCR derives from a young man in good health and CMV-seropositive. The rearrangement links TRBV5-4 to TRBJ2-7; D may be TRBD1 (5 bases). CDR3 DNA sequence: TGTGCCAGCAGCTCCCCCCGGACACCCTCCTACGAGCAGTACTTC. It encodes CASSSPRTPSYEQYF. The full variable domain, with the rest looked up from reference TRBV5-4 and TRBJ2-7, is ETGVTQSPTHLIKTRGQQVTLRCSSQSGHNTVSWYQQALGQGPQFIFQYYREEENGRGNFPPRFSGLQFPNYSSELNVNALELDDSALYLCASSSPRTPSYEQYFGPGTRLTVT.